This TCR beta chain was identified in a study of metastatic and nonmetastatic thyroid tumors. In the study overall: Repertoires of blood and of tissue (tumor or nodule) from malignant and benign thyroid patients were compared. Notes on the study in general: According to reports, the diversity of TCR beta was significantly higher in malignant thyroid tumors than in benign nodules, and this held in both blood and tumor samples.

This clone is labeled as medium-sized. Its specificity is unknown. Germline V gives CDR1 DFQATT, CDR2 SNEGSKA (reference sequence). Trimming pared 3 bases from V and 2 bases from J, leaving 11 bases between. The CDR3 length is 13 residues. Among the patients, none had received any treatment before thyroid surgery. TCRdb reanalyzed the PCR reads via MiXCR. The repertoire holds 12,000 to 15,000 clones, around 29% seen once, with about 3.7% in the top ten. Sequenced material: blood. This chain uses TRBV20-1 with TRBJ2-7; D is perhaps TRBD1 (6 bases). The sequence derives from a female donor with papillary thyroid cancer or a benign thyroid nodule (not recorded which). Some clones in this sample may be carry-over from other donors' samples. The chain's CDR3 is CSASDRKPYEQYF. DNA of the CDR3: TGCAGTGCTAGTGACAGGAAACCCTACGAGCAGTACTTC.